This T cell receptor beta chain is drawn from a study of cytomegalovirus exposure and HLA in healthy donors. Overall study results and limits: Accurate prediction of HLA-A and HLA-B alleles (for most subjects) was reportedly achieved from TCR beta sequences. Segments of the TCR beta V type were, in most cases, productive about 87% or about 30% of the time in an earlier analysis. Later work associated fewer than 20,000 TCR beta sequences with HLA alleles at 0.05 false discovery rate. Because they were indistinguishable, some V segments, including TRBV6-2 and TRBV6-3, were excluded.

Germline CDR1 is MDHEN and CDR2 is SYDVKM. CDR3 length: 14 amino acids. V dropped 8 bases and J dropped 5; count of bases not matched to a gene: 8. This PCR relied on a set of 60 Vbeta primers and 13 Jbeta primers. The method was immunoSEQ multiplex PCR; TCRdb's version includes in-frame clones alone and lacks a portion of them. The sample lists about 160,000 clones; 75% to 90% were seen once. Points on this clone: Its antigen is still unknown.

Sequencing was performed on PBMCs. The chain employs TRBV28 and TRBJ1-4, with TRBD1 matching over 7 bases. The clonotype comes from a woman under 30 in good health and CMV-seronegative. The CDR3 reads CASSPGQRNEKLFF. For the CDR3, the DNA is TGTGCCAGCTCGCCGGGACAGAGAAATGAAAAACTGTTTTTT.